A selection of T cell receptor beta chains follows, all from one sample in a study of blood T cell repertoires in COVID-19. Sequencing was performed with immunoSEQ multiplex PCR; in TCRdb, only in-frame clones are kept and a portion is missing. The data contain about 140,000 clones, approximately 80% of them singletons. The specimen was peripheral blood. These receptors originate from a human donor in a cohort sampled during active COVID-19. CDR3s include the opening cysteine and the closing phenylalanine or tryptophan. Each record gives: V gene, D gene, clone size, J gene, CDR3 protein, CDR3 DNA. A D gene is named only where the DNA matches it firmly. Not all rows give a size; the values are once, few, many and, for expanded clones, a class.

TRBV6-5	NA	NA	TRBJ1-1	CASRGEGNTEAFF	TGTGCCAGCAGGGGGGAGGGGAACACTGAAGCTTTCTTT
TRBV7-8	NA	NA	TRBJ2-1	CASSPMTGNYNEQFF	TGTGCCAGCAGCCCAATGACGGGGAACTACAATGAGCAGTTCTTC
TRBV5-4	TRBD2	NA	TRBJ2-3	CASSLTSGGLSTDTQYF	TGTGCCAGCAGCTTGACTAGCGGGGGGTTAAGCACAGATACGCAGTATTTT
TRBV5-1	NA	NA	TRBJ2-7	CASSLGIGTLSYEQYF	TGCGCCAGCAGCTTGGGTATCGGGACACTTTCCTACGAGCAGTACTTC
TRBV6-2/TRBV6-3	NA	medium-sized	TRBJ2-7	CASSYSGASLGEQYF	TGTGCCAGCAGTTACTCGGGGGCCTCCCTTGGGGAGCAGTACTTC
TRBV2	NA	NA	TRBJ1-6	CASSDPVAYNSPLHF	TGTGCCAGCAGTGATCCGGTGGCCTATAATTCACCCCTCCACTTT
TRBV6-5	TRBD1	NA	TRBJ2-2	CASGQGRGGELFF	TGTGCCAGCGGACAGGGGCGGGGCGGGGAGCTGTTTTTT
TRBV10-3	NA	NA	TRBJ2-7	CAIRAEGSYEQYF	TGTGCCATCCGCGCGGAGGGGTCCTACGAGCAGTACTTC
TRBV28	NA	NA	TRBJ2-2	CASRTNQGELFF	TGTGCCAGCAGAACAAATCAAGGGGAGCTGTTTTTT
TRBV19	TRBD1	NA	TRBJ2-7	CASSRAGGAYEQYF	TGTGCCAGTAGTAGGGCAGGGGGAGCCTACGAGCAGTACTTC
TRBV6-5	TRBD2	NA	TRBJ2-5	CASSPTSVQTQYF	TGTGCCAGCAGTCCGACTAGCGTACAGACCCAGTACTTC
TRBV5-5	NA	NA	TRBJ1-1	CASSSLQENTEAFF	TGTGCCAGCAGCTCGTTACAAGAGAACACTGAAGCTTTCTTT
TRBV3-1/TRBV3-2	NA	NA	TRBJ2-3	CASSQEARSTDTQYF	TGTGCCAGCAGCCAAGAGGCTAGGAGCACAGATACGCAGTATTTT
TRBV5-1	NA	NA	TRBJ1-1	CASSMGPGVNTEAFF	TGCGCCAGCAGCATGGGACCGGGGGTGAACACTGAAGCTTTCTTT
TRBV6-5	NA	NA	TRBJ2-7	CASSLNQIYEQYF	TGTGCCAGCAGTTTGAACCAGATCTACGAGCAGTACTTC
TRBV15	NA	NA	TRBJ1-1	CATSRVTGGTEAFF	TGTGCCACCAGCAGAGTTACGGGGGGCACTGAAGCTTTCTTT
TRBV18	NA	NA	TRBJ1-6	CASSRENNSPLHF	TGTGCCAGCTCTCGGGAGAATAATTCACCCCTCCACTTT
TRBV5-1	NA	once	TRBJ1-2	CASSFESPSSGYTF	TGCGCCAGCAGCTTTGAGAGTCCGTCAAGTGGCTACACCTTC
TRBV6-5	NA	once	TRBJ2-7	CASRYEDSSYEQYF	TGTGCCAGCAGGTACGAGGACAGCTCCTACGAGCAGTACTTC
TRBV6-2/TRBV6-3	NA	NA	TRBJ1-4	CASSDWDWGEKLFF	TGTGCCAGCAGCGACTGGGACTGGGGTGAAAAACTGTTTTTT
TRBV18	NA	once	TRBJ2-7	CASSPPSSYEQYF	TGTGCCAGCTCCCCCCCGAGCTCCTACGAGCAGTACTTC
TRBV5-1	TRBD2	once	TRBJ2-7	CASSQTTSRYEQYF	TGCGCCAGCAGCCAAACGACTAGCAGGTACGAGCAGTACTTC
TRBV5-1	TRBD2	NA	TRBJ2-3	CASARKAGGLSTDTQYF	TGCGCCAGCGCGCGTAAAGCGGGGGGGCTTAGCACAGATACGCAGTATTTT
TRBV18	TRBD1	NA	TRBJ1-2	CASSPTGTENYGYTF	TGTGCCAGCTCACCAACCGGGACAGAAAACTATGGCTACACCTTC
TRBV2	TRBD2	NA	TRBJ2-3	CASRVSGTSGADTQYF	TGTGCCAGCAGAGTTTCCGGGACTAGCGGGGCGGATACGCAGTATTTT
TRBV5-4	TRBD2	NA	TRBJ2-3	CASSQTRGLAGGPRYF	TGTGCCAGCAGCCAAACTCGTGGACTAGCGGGGGGGCCCCGGTATTTT
TRBV4-1	TRBD1	few	TRBJ1-6	CASSQGQGNNSPLHF	TGCGCCAGCAGCCAAGGACAGGGGAATAATTCACCCCTCCACTTT
TRBV4-1	TRBD2	NA	TRBJ2-3	CASSHGGLSSTDTQYF	TGCGCCAGCAGCCATGGGGGACTATCTAGCACAGATACGCAGTATTTT
TRBV19	NA	NA	TRBJ1-5	CASSLKTRQPQHF	TGTGCCAGTAGTCTGAAAACTAGACAGCCCCAGCATTTT
TRBV4-3	NA	NA	TRBJ2-1	CASSQEGTGNEQFF	TGCGCCAGCAGCCAAGAGGGCACGGGGAATGAGCAGTTCTTC
TRBV19	TRBD1	once	TRBJ2-3	CASSHRGADTQYF	TGTGCCAGTAGTCACAGGGGTGCCGATACGCAGTATTTT
TRBV19	NA	NA	TRBJ2-3	CASSIGDTQYF	TGTGCCAGTAGTATCGGGGATACGCAGTATTTT
TRBV3-1/TRBV3-2	NA	NA	TRBJ1-3	CASSRTQGTAGNTIYF	TGTGCCAGCAGCCGGACCCAGGGGACGGCTGGAAACACCATATATTTT
TRBV30	TRBD1	few	TRBJ1-1	CAWSQTSGGTEAFF	TGTGCCTGGAGTCAAACCTCAGGGGGCACTGAAGCTTTCTTT
TRBV12-3/TRBV12-4	NA	NA	TRBJ1-5	CASWGSPNQPQHF	TGTGCCAGCTGGGGCAGCCCTAATCAGCCCCAGCATTTT
TRBV4-3	TRBD2	NA	TRBJ2-3	CASSQRRGGVTDTQYF	TGCGCCAGCAGCCAACGCCGGGGGGGGGTCACAGATACGCAGTATTTT
TRBV5-4	TRBD2	once	TRBJ2-5	CASSLGGLSIPAQETQYF	TGTGCCAGCAGCTTGGGGGGACTATCCATACCTGCACAAGAGACCCAGTACTTC
TRBV4-3	TRBD1	NA	TRBJ1-2	CASSQDLGTGDGYTF	TGCGCCAGCAGCCAAGATTTAGGGACAGGGGATGGCTACACCTTC
TRBV7-9	NA	few	TRBJ1-4	CASSLLGSRDEKLFF	TGTGCCAGCAGCTTATTGGGGAGTAGGGATGAAAAACTGTTTTTT
TRBV30	NA	NA	TRBJ1-5	CAWNQQGVGYQPQHF	TGTGCCTGGAATCAACAGGGCGTGGGATATCAGCCCCAGCATTTT
TRBV11-2	NA	NA	TRBJ2-1	CASTHQGRKDEQFF	TGTGCCAGCACCCATCAAGGCAGGAAGGATGAGCAGTTCTTC
TRBV7-9	NA	once	TRBJ1-2	CASSLNEGEKGYTF	TGTGCCAGCAGCTTGAATGAGGGGGAGAAAGGCTACACCTTC
TRBV27	TRBD2	NA	TRBJ2-7	CASSWEGLPTEQYF	TGTGCCAGCAGTTGGGAGGGTTTACCCACCGAGCAGTACTTC
TRBV19	NA	NA	TRBJ1-2	CASKEQGLTNYGYTF	TGTGCCAGTAAGGAGCAGGGGCTCACTAACTATGGCTACACCTTC
TRBV5-6	TRBD1	NA	TRBJ1-3	CASSHTGTAGNTIYF	TGTGCCAGCAGTCACACCGGGACAGCTGGAAACACCATATATTTT
TRBV19	NA	NA	TRBJ2-5	CASSLQGSGETQYF	TGTGCCAGTAGTCTGCAGGGATCAGGAGAGACCCAGTACTTC
TRBV5-4	NA	NA	TRBJ1-2	CASSPAGAPDYGYTF	TGTGCCAGCAGCCCCGCCGGAGCACCTGACTATGGCTACACCTTC
TRBV18	NA	NA	TRBJ2-7	CASSPPERLREQYF	TGTGCCAGCTCACCACCCGAGAGATTGCGGGAGCAGTACTTC
TRBV24-1	NA	many	TRBJ1-5	CATSDGTFRLPNSNQPQHF	TGTGCCACCAGTGATGGGACATTCCGCCTCCCTAATAGCAATCAGCCCCAGCATTTT
TRBV6-2/TRBV6-3	NA	once	TRBJ1-5	CASSAATVPQHF	TGTGCCAGCAGCGCAGCGACAGTTCCCCAGCATTTT
TRBV6-5	TRBD1	NA	TRBJ1-1	CASKRGPFTEAFF	TGTGCCAGCAAGAGGGGGCCGTTCACTGAAGCTTTCTTT
TRBV7-3	NA	NA	TRBJ2-2	CASSWGLDTGELFF	TGTGCCAGCAGCTGGGGACTTGACACCGGGGAGCTGTTTTTT
TRBV9	TRBD2	NA	TRBJ2-3	CASSETSGGDPDTQYF	TGTGCCAGCAGCGAAACTAGCGGGGGGGACCCAGATACGCAGTATTTT
TRBV6-5	NA	NA	TRBJ1-6	CASSYENSPLHF	TGTGCCAGCAGTTATGAGAATTCACCCCTCCACTTT
TRBV15	NA	NA	TRBJ1-2	CATSRDFPRQGHGYTF	TGTGCCACCAGCAGAGATTTTCCTCGTCAGGGCCATGGCTACACCTTC
TRBV12-3/TRBV12-4	NA	few	TRBJ1-2	CASNPGGPYGYTF	TGTGCCAGCAACCCGGGGGGGCCCTATGGCTACACCTTC